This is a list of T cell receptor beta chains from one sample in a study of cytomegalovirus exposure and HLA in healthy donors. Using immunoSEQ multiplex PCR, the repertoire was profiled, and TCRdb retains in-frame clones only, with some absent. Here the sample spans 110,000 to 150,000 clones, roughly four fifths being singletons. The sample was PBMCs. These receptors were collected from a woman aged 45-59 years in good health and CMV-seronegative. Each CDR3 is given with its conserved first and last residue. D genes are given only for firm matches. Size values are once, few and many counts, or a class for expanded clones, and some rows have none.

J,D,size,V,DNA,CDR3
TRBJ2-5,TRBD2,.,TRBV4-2,TGTGCCAGCAGCCAAGGGACTAGCGGGAGGGAAGAGACCCAGTACTTC,CASSQGTSGREETQYF
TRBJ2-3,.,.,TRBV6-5,TGTGCCAGCAGTTCGAGACTTCCAGCCCCAGATACGCAGTATTTT,CASSSRLPAPDTQYF
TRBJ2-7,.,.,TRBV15,TGTGCCACCAGCACCGAGGGTCCCGACGAGCAGTACTTC,CATSTEGPDEQYF
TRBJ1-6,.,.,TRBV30,TGTGCCTGGAGTGTAGACTCGGACAGCCTTAATTCACCCCTCCACTTT,CAWSVDSDSLNSPLHF
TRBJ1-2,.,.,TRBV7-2,TGTGCCAGCAGCCGGATGGTAGACAGTGGGTCTGGCTACACCTTC,CASSRMVDSGSGYTF
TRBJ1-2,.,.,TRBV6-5,TGTGCCAGCAGTTACAGAGGATCGGGGATGCCTGGCTACACCTTC,CASSYRGSGMPGYTF
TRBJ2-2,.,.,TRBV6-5,TGTGCCAGCAGTTTCGTTCGGTCGGTTGCGGCCGGGGAGCTGTTTTTT,CASSFVRSVAAGELFF
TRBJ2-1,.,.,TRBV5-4,TGTGCCAGCAGCCAAGGGGCTGAAAACAATGAGCAGTTCTTC,CASSQGAENNEQFF
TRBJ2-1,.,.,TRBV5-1,TGCGCCAGCAGCTTGGATCCAGGGACCGGGGGTGAGCAGTTCTTC,CASSLDPGTGGEQFF
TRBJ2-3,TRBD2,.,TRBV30,TGTGCCTGGAGTTGGGGTAGCGGGGGGGGCACAGATACGCAGTATTTT,CAWSWGSGGGTDTQYF
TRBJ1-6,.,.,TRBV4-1,TGCGCCAGCAGCCAAGATTCAACCGGGAGTTATAATTCACCCCTCCACTTT,CASSQDSTGSYNSPLHF
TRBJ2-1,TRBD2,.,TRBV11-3,TGTGCCAGCAGCTTAGCCTTAGCGGGTGGGGGGGAGCAGTTCTTC,CASSLALAGGGEQFF
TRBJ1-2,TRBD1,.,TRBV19,TGTGCCAGTAGGGACAGGGTAGACGGCTACACCTTC,CASRDRVDGYTF
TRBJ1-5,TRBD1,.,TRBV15,TGTGCCACCAGCAGAGATAGGAGGGGGCCAACGAATCAGCCCCAGCATTTT,CATSRDRRGPTNQPQHF
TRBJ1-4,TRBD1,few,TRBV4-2,TGTGCCAGCAGCCAAGATCCGGGACAGGGGGAAAAACTGTTTTTT,CASSQDPGQGEKLFF
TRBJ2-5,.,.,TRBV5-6,TGTGCCAGCAGCTTCTTAGACTCACGTAGAGAGACCCAGTACTTC,CASSFLDSRRETQYF
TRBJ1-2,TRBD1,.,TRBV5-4,TGTGCCAGCAGCTCTAGACAGGGAGACTATGGCTACACCTTC,CASSSRQGDYGYTF
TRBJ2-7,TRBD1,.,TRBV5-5,TGTGCCAGCAGCTTACGGACAGGGATTTACGAGCAGTACTTC,CASSLRTGIYEQYF
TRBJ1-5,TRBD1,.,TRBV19,TGTGCCAGTAGTCCGGGACAGGGTATAAGCAATCAGCCCCAGCATTTT,CASSPGQGISNQPQHF
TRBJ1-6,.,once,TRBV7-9,TGTGCCAGCAGCTTAGACAGCAATTCACCCCTCCACTTT,CASSLDSNSPLHF
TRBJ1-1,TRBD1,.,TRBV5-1,TGCGCCAGCAGCAGGACAGGGGGCGTTGAAGCTTTCTTT,CASSRTGGVEAFF
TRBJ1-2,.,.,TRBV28,TGTGCCAGCAGTTTATCCCCAAGGCAGGCTGGCTACACCTTC,CASSLSPRQAGYTF
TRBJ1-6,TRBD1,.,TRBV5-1,TGCGCCAGCAGCCCGGGACAGGGAATAGGTAATTCACCCCTCCACTTT,CASSPGQGIGNSPLHF
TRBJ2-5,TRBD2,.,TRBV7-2,TGTGCCAGCAGACCAGGGACTAGCGGGGGGAATCTTGAGACCCAGTACTTC,CASRPGTSGGNLETQYF
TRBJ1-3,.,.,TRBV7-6,TGTGCCAGCAGCTTCGGGTCCGGGGGAAACACCATATATTTT,CASSFGSGGNTIYF
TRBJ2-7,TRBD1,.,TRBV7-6,TGTGCTAGCCAACCGGGGACAGGGATCTACGAGCAGTACTTC,CASQPGTGIYEQYF
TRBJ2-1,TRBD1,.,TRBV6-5,TGTGCCAGCAGCACGAGGAGGACAGGCGGGCAGTTCTTC,CASSTRRTGGQFF
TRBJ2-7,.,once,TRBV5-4,TGTGCCAGCAGCTGGGGAACAGGGAGATCCTACGAGCAGTACTTC,CASSWGTGRSYEQYF
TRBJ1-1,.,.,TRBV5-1,TGCGCCAGCAGCTTGGGGAGGGAGGGTGAAGCTTTCTTT,CASSLGREGEAFF
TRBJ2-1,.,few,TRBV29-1,TGCAGCGTCCCCGGCAATGAGCAGTTCTTC,CSVPGNEQFF
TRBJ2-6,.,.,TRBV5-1,TGCGCCAGCAGCTCCACGGAGGGGCCTGGGGCCAACGTCCTGACTTTC,CASSSTEGPGANVLTF
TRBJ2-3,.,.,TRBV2,TGTGCCAGCAGTGTTTCTACAGGGTCGGATACGCAGTATTTT,CASSVSTGSDTQYF
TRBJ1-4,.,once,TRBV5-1,TGCGCCAGCAGCTCCTCCGGGACAAGCGAAAAACTGTTTTTT,CASSSSGTSEKLFF
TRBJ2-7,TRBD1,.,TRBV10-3,TGTGCCATCGGAGGACAGGGAACCTACGAGCAGTACTTC,CAIGGQGTYEQYF
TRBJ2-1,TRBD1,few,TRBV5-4,TGTGCCAGCAGCTGGGGACAGTTCAATGAGCAGTTCTTC,CASSWGQFNEQFF
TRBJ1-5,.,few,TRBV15,TGTGCCACCAGCAGAGACCCAGGTAATCAGCCCCAGCATTTT,CATSRDPGNQPQHF
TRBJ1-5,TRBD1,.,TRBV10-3,TGTGCCATCAGTGAGTCGGGGACAGGGGCTGGCAATCAGCCCCAGCATTTT,CAISESGTGAGNQPQHF
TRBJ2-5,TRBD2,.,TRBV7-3,TGTGCCAGCAGCAAACAAGGGACTAGCGGCGGGGAGACCCAGTACTTC,CASSKQGTSGGETQYF
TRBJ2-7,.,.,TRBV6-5,TGTGCCACCTGGGAGGGGGGCCCCTACGAGCAGTACTTC,CATWEGGPYEQYF
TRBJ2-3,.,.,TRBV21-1,TGTGCCAGCAGCAAAGAGGGGGTTTCTTGGACAGATACGCAGTATTTT,CASSKEGVSWTDTQYF
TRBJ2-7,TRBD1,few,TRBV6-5,TGTGCCAGCAGACCGGGACAGAGAAACTGCAAGCAGTACTTC,CASRPGQRNCKQYF
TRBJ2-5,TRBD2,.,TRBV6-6,TGTGCCAGCAGTTACTCGCTAGCGGGGGGCCAAGAGACCCAGTACTTC,CASSYSLAGGQETQYF
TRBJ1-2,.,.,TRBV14,TGTGCCAGCAGCCAAGATCTAGCCCCGGATCCCCTCACCTTC,CASSQDLAPDPLTF
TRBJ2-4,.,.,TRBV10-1,TGCGCCAGCAGTGAGCAGGGGGGAGCCAAAAACATTCAGTACTTC,CASSEQGGAKNIQYF
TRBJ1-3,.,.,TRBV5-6,TGTGCCAGCAGCTCTCCAACAGGGACTGGAAACACCATATATTTT,CASSSPTGTGNTIYF
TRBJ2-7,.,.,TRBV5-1,TGCGCCAGCAGCTCCCCGGAGGGGCAGGACTTCTCCTACGAGCAGTACTTC,CASSSPEGQDFSYEQYF
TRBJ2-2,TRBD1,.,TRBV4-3,TGCGCCAGCAGCCAAGGGACAGGGGGCCCCGGGGAGCTGTTTTTT,CASSQGTGGPGELFF
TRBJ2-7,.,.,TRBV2,TGTGCCAGCGAGGGGGACGGATCCTACGAGCAGTACTTC,CASEGDGSYEQYF
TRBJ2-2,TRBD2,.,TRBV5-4,TGTGCCAGCAGCGAACGGAGCGGGGGTACCGGGGAGCTGTTTTTT,CASSERSGGTGELFF
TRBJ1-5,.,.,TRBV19,TGTGCCAGTAGTAAACAGGGCAGCAGCAGGCAGCCCCAGCATTTT,CASSKQGSSRQPQHF
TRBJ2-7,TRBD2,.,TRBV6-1,TGTGCCAGCAGTGAAGCCGGGAGGGGGATCCAGTACTTC,CASSEAGRGIQYF
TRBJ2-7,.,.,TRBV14,TGTGCCAGCAGTCAGGCTAGAGACGGACTTATCCCCTACGAGCAGTACTTC,CASSQARDGLIPYEQYF
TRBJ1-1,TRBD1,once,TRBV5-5,TGTGCCAGCAGCTTGAACCGCCAGGGGGGCACTGAAGCTTTCTTT,CASSLNRQGGTEAFF
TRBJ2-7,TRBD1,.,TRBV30,TGTGCTAGGGGGCAGGGCTACGAGCAGTACTTC,CARGQGYEQYF
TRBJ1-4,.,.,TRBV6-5,TGTGCCAGCAGTGGGACTAACCACGAAAAACTGTTTTTT,CASSGTNHEKLFF